A selection of T cell receptor beta chains follows, all from one sample in a study of T cell repertoires in cytomegalovirus infection. TCRdb analysed the reads with MiXCR anew, one entry per CDR3 protein. This sample has around 260,000 distinct CDR3 sequences, with over 20% found just once. Source material: PBMCs. The receptors stem from a human donor in good health (CMV status not recorded). Some clones in this sample may be carry-over from other donors' samples. CDR3s include the opening cysteine and the closing phenylalanine or tryptophan. D genes are given only for firm matches. Rows give clone size only sometimes, using once, few, many, or a class for an expanded clone.

D: .; size: .; V: TRBV28; J: TRBJ1-2; DNA: TGTGCCAGCAGTTTGGGGGGGCCCTTTGGCTACACCTTC; CDR3: CASSLGGPFGYTF
D: .; size: .; V: TRBV7-9; J: TRBJ1-4; DNA: TGTGCCAGCAGCTTTCTCGAGGGGAATGAAAAACTGTTTTTT; CDR3: CASSFLEGNEKLFF
D: .; size: .; V: TRBV7-8; J: TRBJ2-1; DNA: TGTGCCAGCAGCTTAGTAGTTGCGGTAGGGAGTGGGGTGCGCGGTGAGCAGTTCTTC; CDR3: CASSLVVAVGSGVRGEQFF
D: .; size: many; V: TRBV12-3/TRBV12-4; J: TRBJ1-1; DNA: TGTGCCAGCAGCCCTCAGGCGGGAAACACTGAAGCTTTCTTT; CDR3: CASSPQAGNTEAFF
D: TRBD2; size: .; V: TRBV20-1; J: TRBJ2-7; DNA: TGCAGTGCCGAGGAAGAGAGCGGGGCCTACGAGCAGTACTTC; CDR3: CSAEEESGAYEQYF
D: .; size: .; V: TRBV6-6; J: TRBJ2-1; DNA: TGTGCCAGCAATGGCAGGTCGGGTAATGAGCAGTTCTTC; CDR3: CASNGRSGNEQFF
D: TRBD1; size: .; V: TRBV28; J: TRBJ1-1; DNA: TGTGCCAGCAGTTTGTGGGACAGGGGGCTGAAAAACACTGAAGCTTTCTTT; CDR3: CASSLWDRGLKNTEAFF
D: .; size: .; V: TRBV7-2; J: TRBJ1-5; DNA: TGTGCCAGCAGCTTAGTCGGCAATATCTGGCAGCCCCAGCATTTT; CDR3: CASSLVGNIWQPQHF
D: TRBD1; size: many; V: TRBV7-2; J: TRBJ1-1; DNA: TGTGCCAGCAGCGGTCAGGGACAGGCGGACATGAACACTGAAGCTTTCTTT; CDR3: CASSGQGQADMNTEAFF
D: TRBD1; size: .; V: TRBV2; J: TRBJ2-2; DNA: TGTGCCAGCAGTGGTCGGACAGGAAGTACCGGGGAGCTGTTTTTT; CDR3: CASSGRTGSTGELFF
D: .; size: .; V: TRBV11-2; J: TRBJ2-5; DNA: TGTGCCAGCACCACACCCCGGAGGGGAGGAGAGACCCAGTACTTC; CDR3: CASTTPRRGGETQYF
D: .; size: few; V: TRBV5-1; J: TRBJ2-6; DNA: TGTGCCAGCAGCTTAGGGGGATCCTCTGGGGCCAACGTCCTGACTTTC; CDR3: CASSLGGSSGANVLTF
D: .; size: .; V: TRBV7-2; J: TRBJ1-1; DNA: TGTGCCAGCAGCCGCCCCTCCCAGGCAGGGTCGGAAGCTTTCTTT; CDR3: CASSRPSQAGSEAFF
D: TRBD1; size: .; V: TRBV10-3; J: TRBJ1-1; DNA: TGTGCCATCAGTGAGTCGGAGGGGGCGAACACTGAAGCTTTCTTT; CDR3: CAISESEGANTEAFF
D: TRBD1; size: few; V: TRBV11-2; J: TRBJ1-2; DNA: TGTGCCAGCAGCTTGCACCTGGGACAGCAATACACCTTC; CDR3: CASSLHLGQQYTF
D: TRBD1; size: .; V: TRBV5-1; J: TRBJ2-1; DNA: TGCGCCAGCAGTTTCGCCGGGACAGGTAACAATGAGCAGTTCTTC; CDR3: CASSFAGTGNNEQFF
D: .; size: few; V: TRBV29-1; J: TRBJ2-1; DNA: TGCAGCGTTGAATGGCTAGCCAGCAGGGGCGATGAGCAGTTCTTC; CDR3: CSVEWLASRGDEQFF
D: TRBD2; size: many; V: TRBV7-9; J: TRBJ2-1; DNA: TGTGCCAGCAGCAAAGGCGGAGCGGGGGGGCTTAATGAGCAGTTCTTC; CDR3: CASSKGGAGGLNEQFF
D: .; size: many; V: TRBV7-9; J: TRBJ1-1; DNA: TGTGCCAGCAGCCCGGGGGGAAACACTGAAGCTTTCTTT; CDR3: CASSPGGNTEAFF
D: .; size: few; V: TRBV6-6; J: TRBJ1-3; DNA: TGTGCCAGCAGAAGTAACACCATATATTTT; CDR3: CASRSNTIYF
D: TRBD2; size: many; V: TRBV28; J: TRBJ2-2; DNA: TGTGCCAGCAGTTTGGCTAGCGGCTCCCCACCGAACACCGGGGAGCTGTTTTTT; CDR3: CASSLASGSPPNTGELFF
D: .; size: .; V: TRBV14; J: TRBJ2-7; DNA: TGTGCCAGCAGCCAAGATCTCCGCGGGGACCCCTACGAGCAGTACTTC; CDR3: CASSQDLRGDPYEQYF
D: .; size: few; V: TRBV6-5; J: TRBJ2-6; DNA: TGTGCCACCCGACAGTTTTACTCTGGGGCCAACGTCCTGACTTTC; CDR3: CATRQFYSGANVLTF
D: .; size: .; V: TRBV20-1; J: TRBJ2-5; DNA: TGCAGTCCCCACGGGCGCTATCACCAAGAGACCCAGTACTTC; CDR3: CSPHGRYHQETQYF
D: TRBD1; size: many; V: TRBV11-2; J: TRBJ1-1; DNA: TGTGCCAGCAACTTATCGCCCAGGGGGGACACTGAAGCTTTCTTT; CDR3: CASNLSPRGDTEAFF
D: .; size: few; V: TRBV11-2; J: TRBJ2-5; DNA: TGTGCCAGCAGCCGGGGATCAGAAGAGACCCAGTACTTC; CDR3: CASSRGSEETQYF
D: TRBD2; size: .; V: TRBV7-2; J: TRBJ2-7; DNA: TGTGCCAGCAGCTTTCAGCGGGGAGACTACGAGCAGTACTTC; CDR3: CASSFQRGDYEQYF
D: .; size: many; V: TRBV29-1; J: TRBJ2-1; DNA: TGCAGCGTTGGGCGCGCGAGGGATGAGCAGTTCTTC; CDR3: CSVGRARDEQFF
D: TRBD1; size: many; V: TRBV7-2; J: TRBJ2-5; DNA: TGTGCCAGCAGCTTAGGGACAGGGAGACAAGAGACCCAGTACTTC; CDR3: CASSLGTGRQETQYF
D: TRBD2; size: few; V: TRBV20-1; J: TRBJ2-2; DNA: TGCAGTGCTGTACTAGCGGGAGGCACCGGGGAGCTGTTTTTT; CDR3: CSAVLAGGTGELFF
D: .; size: few; V: TRBV7-2; J: TRBJ1-5; DNA: TGTGCCAGCAGCCAAGGGTCGGGCAATCAGCCCCAGCATTTT; CDR3: CASSQGSGNQPQHF
D: TRBD2; size: .; V: TRBV30; J: TRBJ2-5; DNA: TGTGCCTGGAGTACCGGACTAGCGGGACAAGAGACCCAGTACTTC; CDR3: CAWSTGLAGQETQYF
D: TRBD1; size: few; V: TRBV5-6; J: TRBJ1-2; DNA: TGTGCCAGCAGGCCACAGGGGGGGTATGGCTACACCTTC; CDR3: CASRPQGGYGYTF
D: .; size: many; V: TRBV28; J: TRBJ2-3; DNA: TGTGCCAGCAGTTTATCAGGACCCACAGATACGCAGTATTTT; CDR3: CASSLSGPTDTQYF
D: .; size: few; V: TRBV5-6; J: TRBJ2-2; DNA: TGTGCCAGCAGCTTTCGAGGGGTTGGCACCGGGGAGCTGTTTTTT; CDR3: CASSFRGVGTGELFF
D: TRBD2; size: .; V: TRBV20-1; J: TRBJ2-1; DNA: TGCAGCGGAGCGGGGCCGGGCTACAATGAGCAGTTCTTC; CDR3: CSGAGPGYNEQFF
D: TRBD2; size: many; V: TRBV4-1; J: TRBJ2-7; DNA: TGCGCCAGCAGCCAAGGACCTTTAGGACTAGCGGGAAGGGAAGAGCAGTACTTC; CDR3: CASSQGPLGLAGREEQYF
D: TRBD2; size: many; V: TRBV6-1; J: TRBJ2-6; DNA: TGTGCCAGCAGTGCCCCAGTAGCGGGAGGAGTTGCTGGGGCCAACGTCCTGACTTTC; CDR3: CASSAPVAGGVAGANVLTF
D: .; size: .; V: TRBV7-2; J: TRBJ2-5; DNA: TGTGCCAGCAGCCCACCGGCGCAACCCCAAGAGACCCAGTACTTC; CDR3: CASSPPAQPQETQYF
D: .; size: many; V: TRBV12-3/TRBV12-4; J: TRBJ1-2; DNA: TGTGCCAGCAGTCTCAACTATGGCTACACCTTC; CDR3: CASSLNYGYTF
D: .; size: .; V: TRBV20-1; J: TRBJ2-1; DNA: TGCAGTGCTAGAGATTTTAGGGGACGAGGAGGTAGCAATGAGCAGTTCTTC; CDR3: CSARDFRGRGGSNEQFF
D: .; size: .; V: TRBV7-6; J: TRBJ1-1; DNA: TGTGCCAGCAGCTTAGCGGCGACGGAAGGCTTGAACACTGAAGCTTTCTTT; CDR3: CASSLAATEGLNTEAFF
D: .; size: few; V: TRBV3-1; J: TRBJ2-5; DNA: TGTGCCAGCAGCCTGCAGCGGCGAGTGTCCGGGAAGACCCAGTACTTC; CDR3: CASSLQRRVSGKTQYF
D: .; size: .; V: TRBV18; J: TRBJ2-5; DNA: TGTGCCAGCTCACACGGACAAGAGACCCAGTACTTC; CDR3: CASSHGQETQYF